The count of the clone carrying this T cell receptor (beta chain) is one. Its target is unknown. The sample is drawn from a study of OX40 agonist ivuxolimab in advanced cancers. Study-wide results and limits: Low normalized T-cell clonal expansion was also seen in some nonresponders.

V was pared by 5 bases and J by 2 bases, with 9 bases between. The CDR3 runs to 13 residues. Looked up from germline, CDR1 is SGHVS and CDR2 is FNYEAQ. Autoimmune disease history or systemic immunosuppression barred patients. At baseline, cycle 4 day 1, and cycle 7 day 1, blood was sampled. Data came from immunoSEQ multiplex PCR; TCRdb stores just in-frame clones and leaves some out. Found here are fewer than 85,000 clones, just under 95% of them singletons; the top ten hold roughly 11%. The chain couples TRBV7-6 to TRBJ1-1, with a possible D match to TRBD1 (5 bases). This TCR derives from an adult with an advanced solid tumor such as melanoma, head and neck, liver or kidney cancer. Source: CD4+ or CD8+ T cells sorted from blood, taken in a trial of the OX40 agonist ivuxolimab. Written as DNA, the CDR3 is TGTGCCAGCAGCCCGGGACTTAACACTGAAGCTTTCTTT. Protein: CASSPGLNTEAFF. Based on the CDR3 plus reference TRBV7-6 and TRBJ1-1, the full variable domain is GAGVSQSPRYKVTKRGQDVALRCDPISGHVSLYWYRQALGQGPEFLTYFNYEAQQDKSGLPNDRFSAERPEGSISTLTIQRTEQRDSAMYRCASSPGLNTEAFFGQGTRLTVV.